Shown below are 15 T cell receptor beta chains from a single sample sequenced in a study of T cell responses to AZD1222 COVID-19 vaccine (dated by TCRdb to the early 2020s). The protocol used for the library was the immunoSEQ multiplex PCR assay. TCRdb retrieved this table from immuneACCESS and kept in-frame rearrangements only. Not all clones are present; in checked studies, unresolved V genes account for under half, and no reason is known for the remainder. A total of about 34,000 clones appear in this sample, around nine tenths of them only once. Jointly, the top ten make up 5.5% to 7% of the sample. Taken with the paper, the label for time point translates to: baseline before first vaccination. The source was peripheral blood, collected on day 0 of AZD1222 vaccination. All receptors derive from an adult in good health.

The rearrangement links TRBV19 to TRBJ1-5; perhaps TRBD1 as D (6 bases). CDR3 length: 15 residues. Germline V gene data show CDR1 as LNHDA and CDR2 as SQIVND (reference sequence). Trimming shortened V by 4 bases and J by 2 bases, and 12 bases separated the two germline ends. The CDR3 DNA follows: TGTGCCAGTAGTACTCAACAGGGAGGCAATCAGCCCCAGCATTTT. It is translated as CASSTQQGGNQPQHF.

The chain links TRBV13 to TRBJ2-1; 7 bases fit TRBD1. V shed 4 bases, J shed 0 bases, and the junction held 15 bases outside the gene matches. Germline V gives CDR1 PRHDT, CDR2 FYEKMQ (reference sequence). CDR3 length: 19 residues. CDR3 region: CASSSSTGPTGSSYNEQFF. The DNA for the CDR3 is TGTGCCAGCAGCTCCTCGACAGGGCCCACGGGTAGCTCCTACAATGAGCAGTTCTTC.

This clone was detected a few times. The CDR3 sequence is CASSITGVSGANVLTF. CDR3 sequence (DNA): TGTGCCAGTAGTATAACAGGGGTCTCTGGGGCCAACGTCCTGACTTTC. This chain uses TRBV19 with TRBJ2-6; 7 positions agree with TRBD1. This CDR3 is 16 amino acids long. The trim removed 2 bases at V and 0 bases at J, leaving 1 base unmatched. Looked up from germline, CDR1 is LNHDA and CDR2 is SQIVND (reference sequence).

This chain links TRBV15 with TRBJ1-3; D not resolved. CDR3 length: 17 residues. Per germline, CDR1 LNHNV and CDR2 YYDKDF (reference sequence). V lost 1 base and J lost 0, with 13 bases in between. The CDR3 spells CATSRALNPLSGNTIYF. Here the CDR3 DNA reads TGTGCCACCAGCAGAGCTCTAAACCCTCTCTCTGGAAACACCATATATTTT.

The genes are TRBV7-9 and TRBJ1-4; D ambiguous. CDR1 is SEHNR, CDR2 FQNEAQ, per germline (reference sequence). The V end was cut by 4 bases, the J end by 8 bases, with 14 bases between. The CDR3 has 14 amino acids. CDR3 amino acids: CASSSSSPVEKLFF. For the CDR3, the DNA is TGTGCCAGCAGCTCCTCCTCGCCCGTAGAAAAACTGTTTTTT.

This chain uses TRBV5-6 with TRBJ2-7; weak D call: TRBD1 (5 bases). The length of the CDR3 is 18 residues. CDR1 SGHDT and CDR2 YYEEEE come from the germline V gene. V was cut by 4 bases and J by 2 bases, with 25 bases left in between. The DNA of the CDR3 is TGTGCCAGCAGCGCCACTTTAAACTGGGCGGAGACAGCCTACGAGCAGTACTTC. It is translated as CASSATLNWAETAYEQYF.

The chain combines TRBV5-4 with TRBJ2-7; 14 positions match TRBD2. The CDR3 is 15 residues long. Germline assignment: CDR1 SGHNT and CDR2 YYREEE (reference sequence). Trimming took 3 bases from V and 7 from J; bases not matched to a gene: 6. The CDR3 protein is CASSSGLAGEGEQYF. DNA of the CDR3: TGTGCCAGCAGCTCGGGACTAGCGGGAGAAGGTGAGCAGTACTTC. The entire variable domain, with the rest obtained from reference TRBV5-4 and TRBJ2-7, is as follows: ETGVTQSPTHLIKTRGQQVTLRCSSQSGHNTVSWYQQALGQGPQFIFQYYREEENGRGNFPPRFSGLQFPNYSSELNVNALELDDSALYLCASSSGLAGEGEQYFGPGTRLTVT.

The V and J genes are TRBV4-1 and TRBJ1-5, with D maybe TRBD1 (6 bases). The CDR3 contains 15 residues. Trimming took off 3 bases at V and 3 bases at J, with 12 bases between the two ends. CDR1 MGHRA and CDR2 YSYEKL come from the germline V gene. The CDR3 spells CASSHDGQPNQPQHF. For the CDR3, the DNA is TGCGCCAGCAGCCATGACGGACAGCCCAATCAGCCCCAGCATTTT.

The chain has TRBV7-2 and TRBJ2-3; 16 bases fit TRBD2. Germline V lookup: CDR1 SGHTA, CDR2 FQGNSA. The CDR3 sequence is 16 residues long. The V gene end was trimmed by 3 bases and the J gene end by 4 bases; junction bases not matched to a gene: 1. CDR3 bases: TGTGCCAGCAGCTTCGGGACTAGCGGGGGGGCAGATACGCAGTATTTT. This codes for CASSFGTSGGADTQYF.

The V gene is TRBV6-2 or TRBV6-3, the J gene TRBJ1-1, with unresolved D. This CDR3 has 13 amino acids. Trimming left V 3 bases short and J 5 bases short, with 10 bases between. The germline gives CDR1 MNHEY, CDR2 SVGEGT. The CDR3 protein is CASSYGEWTEAFF. Here the CDR3 DNA reads TGTGCCAGCAGTTATGGGGAGTGGACTGAAGCTTTCTTT.

The chain is built from TRBV25-1 and TRBJ2-1; D is unclear. The CDR3 sequence is 10 residues long. Germline CDR1 MGHDK, CDR2 SYGVNS. The germline V and J ends were trimmed by 5 bases and 15 bases, with 11 bases remaining between them. CDR3 DNA: TGTGCCAGCAGTAAACGCTTCCTGTTCTTC. Translating it yields CASSKRFLFF.

This clone was seen once. The chain recombines TRBV4-3 with TRBJ2-7; TRBD1 matches at 11 bases. The CDR3 contains 14 residues. Germline lookup yields CDR1 LGHNA and CDR2 YSLEER. The V segment lost 4 bases and the J segment 3 bases; nucleotides outside the gene matches: 2. The CDR3 here is CASSPGTGGYEQYF. DNA for the CDR3: TGCGCCAGCAGCCCGGGGACAGGGGGCTACGAGCAGTACTTC.

The chain links TRBV27 to TRBJ2-7, with D perhaps matching TRBD2 (6 bases). The length of the CDR3 is 14 residues. Germline V gene sequence: CDR1 MNHEY, CDR2 SMNVEV (reference sequence). V shed 3 bases and J shed 3 bases, with 12 bases lying between them. CDR3 protein: CASSFNGGVYEQYF. CDR3 nucleotide sequence: TGTGCCAGCAGTTTCAACGGCGGGGTCTACGAGCAGTACTTC.

This chain links TRBV7-8 with TRBJ2-5, with TRBD2 identical over 8 bases. Germline V gene data show CDR1 as SGHVS and CDR2 as FQNEAQ. J gave up 5 bases and V 1 base, and 12 bases lay outside the gene matches. The CDR3 has 17 residues. The CDR3 reads CASSLGVGSGIRETQYF. The CDR3 DNA sequence: TGTGCCAGCAGCTTAGGAGTAGGTAGCGGGATCCGGGAGACCCAGTACTTC.

Details on this clone: The junction shows a germline mismatch at one end, possibly a read error. This chain joins TRBV7-6 and TRBJ2-7; D might be TRBD2 (5 bases). The CDR3 spans 15 residues. Per the germline V gene, CDR1 is SGHVS and CDR2 is FNYEAQ. CDR3 nucleotide sequence: TGTGCCAGCAGCTTAATGGGCGGGTCATCCTTCGAGCAGTACTTC. It codes for CASSLMGGSSFEQYF.